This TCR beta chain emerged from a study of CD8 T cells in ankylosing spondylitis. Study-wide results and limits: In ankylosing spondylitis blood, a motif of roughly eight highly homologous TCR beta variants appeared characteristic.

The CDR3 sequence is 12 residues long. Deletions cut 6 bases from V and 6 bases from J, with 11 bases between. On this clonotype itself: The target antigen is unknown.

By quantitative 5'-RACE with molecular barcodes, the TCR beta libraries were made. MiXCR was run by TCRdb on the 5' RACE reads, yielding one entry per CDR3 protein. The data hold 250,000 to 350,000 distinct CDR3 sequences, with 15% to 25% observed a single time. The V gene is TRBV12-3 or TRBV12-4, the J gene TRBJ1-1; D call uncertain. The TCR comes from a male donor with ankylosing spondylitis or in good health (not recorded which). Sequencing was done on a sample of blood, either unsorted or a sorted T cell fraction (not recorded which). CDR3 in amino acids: CASSEGGAEAFF. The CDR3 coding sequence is TGTGCCAGCAGCGAGGGCGGCGCTGAAGCTTTCTTT.